The entry that follows covers one T cell receptor beta chain sequence. Germline V gives CDR1 SGHAT, CDR2 FQNNGV. The CDR3 spans 13 residues. V was trimmed by 2 bases and J by 11 bases, leaving 15 bases between them. TCRdb's copy holds only in-frame clones and misses some; the assay was immunoSEQ multiplex PCR. The sample shows about 45,000 clones, approximately 90% of them seen only once. The data belong to a study of T cell changes during pregnancy in multiple sclerosis. This receptor was identified in a female donor with multiple sclerosis, enrolled in a pregnancy study. The chain uses TRBV11-2 and TRBJ1-1; a weak D match, TRBD1 (5 bases). The source material was CD8+ T cells from peripheral blood mononuclear cells, sampled in the second trimester of pregnancy. The CDR3 loop is CASSLWEDKVAFF. The DNA for the CDR3 is TGTGCCAGCAGCTTATGGGAGGACAAGGTTGCTTTCTTT.